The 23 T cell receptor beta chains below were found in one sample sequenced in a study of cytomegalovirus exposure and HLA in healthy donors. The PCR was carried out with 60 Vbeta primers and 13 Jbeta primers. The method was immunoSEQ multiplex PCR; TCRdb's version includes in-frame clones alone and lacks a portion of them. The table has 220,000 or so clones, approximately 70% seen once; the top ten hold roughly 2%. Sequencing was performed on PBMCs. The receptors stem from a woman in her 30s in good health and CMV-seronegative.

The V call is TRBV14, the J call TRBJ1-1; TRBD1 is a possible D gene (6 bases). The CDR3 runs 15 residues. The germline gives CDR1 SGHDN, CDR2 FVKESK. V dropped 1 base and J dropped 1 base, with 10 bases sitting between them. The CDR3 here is CASSQARTANTEAFF. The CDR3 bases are TGTGCCAGCAGCCAAGCTCGGACAGCGAACACTGAAGCTTTCTTT.

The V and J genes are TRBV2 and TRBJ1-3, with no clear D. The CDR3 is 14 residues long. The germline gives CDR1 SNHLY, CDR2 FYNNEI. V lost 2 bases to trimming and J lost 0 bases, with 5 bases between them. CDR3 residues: CASSETASGNTIYF. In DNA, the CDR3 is TGTGCCAGCAGTGAAACAGCCTCTGGAAACACCATATATTTT. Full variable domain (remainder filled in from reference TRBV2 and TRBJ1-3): EPEVTQTPSHQVTQMGQEVILRCVPISNHLYFYWYRQILGQKVEFLVSFYNNEISEKSEIFDDQFSVERPDGSNFTLKIRSTKLEDSAMYFCASSETASGNTIYFGEGSWLTVV.

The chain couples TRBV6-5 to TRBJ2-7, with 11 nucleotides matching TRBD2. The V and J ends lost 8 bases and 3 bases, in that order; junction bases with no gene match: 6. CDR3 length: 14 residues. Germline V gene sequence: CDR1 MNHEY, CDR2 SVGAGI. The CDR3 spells CASGLAGFDYEQYF. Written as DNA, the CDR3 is TGTGCCAGCGGACTAGCGGGCTTCGACTACGAGCAGTACTTC.

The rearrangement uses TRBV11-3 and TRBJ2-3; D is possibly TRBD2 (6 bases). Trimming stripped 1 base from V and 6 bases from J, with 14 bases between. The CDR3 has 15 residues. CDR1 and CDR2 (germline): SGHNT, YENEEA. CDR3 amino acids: CASSLGGGSRDTQYF. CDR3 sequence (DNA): TGTGCCAGCAGCTTAGGTGGGGGGAGCCGGGATACGCAGTATTTT.

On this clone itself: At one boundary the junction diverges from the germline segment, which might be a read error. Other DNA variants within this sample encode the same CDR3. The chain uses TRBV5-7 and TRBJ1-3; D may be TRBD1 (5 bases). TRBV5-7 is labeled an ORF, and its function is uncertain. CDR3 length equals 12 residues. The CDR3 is CASSLRQHQTPF. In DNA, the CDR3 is TGTGCCAGCAGCTTGAGACAGCATCAGACACCATTT.

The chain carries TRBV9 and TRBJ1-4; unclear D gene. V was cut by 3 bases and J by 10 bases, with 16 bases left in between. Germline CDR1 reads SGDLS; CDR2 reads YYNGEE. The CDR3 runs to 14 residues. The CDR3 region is CASSAQSESGKLFF. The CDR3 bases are TGTGCCAGCAGCGCCCAGTCGGAGTCGGGAAAACTGTTTTTT.

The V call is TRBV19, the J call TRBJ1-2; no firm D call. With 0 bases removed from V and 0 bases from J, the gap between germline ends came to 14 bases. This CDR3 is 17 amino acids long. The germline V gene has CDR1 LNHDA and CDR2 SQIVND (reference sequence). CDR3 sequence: CASSIESSSGANYGYTF. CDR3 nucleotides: TGTGCCAGTAGTATAGAGTCTTCGAGCGGAGCTAACTATGGCTACACCTTC.

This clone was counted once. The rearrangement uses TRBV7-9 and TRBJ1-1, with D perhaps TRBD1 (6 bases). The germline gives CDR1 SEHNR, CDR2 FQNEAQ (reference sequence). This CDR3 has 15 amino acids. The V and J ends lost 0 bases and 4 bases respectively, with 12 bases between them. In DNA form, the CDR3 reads TGTGCCAGCAGCTTAGCCGGACAGCCAGTCACTGAAGCTTTCTTT. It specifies CASSLAGQPVTEAFF.

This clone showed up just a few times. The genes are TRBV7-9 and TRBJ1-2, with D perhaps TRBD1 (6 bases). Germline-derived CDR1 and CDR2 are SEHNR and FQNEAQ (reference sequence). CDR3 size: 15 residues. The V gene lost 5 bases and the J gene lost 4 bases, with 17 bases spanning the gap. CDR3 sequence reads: CASSLGTPFSYGYTF. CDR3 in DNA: TGTGCCAGCAGCCTCGGGACACCCTTCTCCTATGGCTACACCTTC.

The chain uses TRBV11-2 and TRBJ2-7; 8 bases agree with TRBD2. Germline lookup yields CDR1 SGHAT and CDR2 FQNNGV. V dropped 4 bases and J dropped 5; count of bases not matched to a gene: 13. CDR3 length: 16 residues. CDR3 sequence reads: CASSSDPGLVTHEQYF. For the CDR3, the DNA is TGTGCCAGCAGCTCCGATCCGGGACTAGTCACCCACGAGCAGTACTTC.

The CDR3 DNA reads as TGTGCCAGCAGCTTAGAAAGAGGGCTTGGGACGGGAGATAGCAATCAGCCCCAGCATTTT. Encoded protein: CASSLERGLGTGDSNQPQHF. The J gene is TRBJ1-5, the V gene TRBV7-3; D is perhaps TRBD1 (5 bases). The CDR3 runs to 20 residues. Germline V gene sequence: CDR1 SGHTA, CDR2 FQGTGA. The V end lost 2 bases, the J end lost 0 bases, and 23 bases lay between the germline ends.

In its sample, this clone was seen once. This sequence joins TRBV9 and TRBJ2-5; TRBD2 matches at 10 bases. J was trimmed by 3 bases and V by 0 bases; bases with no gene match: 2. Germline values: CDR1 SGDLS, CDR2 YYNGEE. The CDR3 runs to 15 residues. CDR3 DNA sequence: TGTGCCAGCAGCGTAGCCGGACTAGCGGAAGAGACCCAGTACTTC. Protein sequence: CASSVAGLAEETQYF.

The CDR3 DNA sequence: TGTGCCAGCAAGAGGGTTGCGGGGACAGACACTGAAGCTTTCTTT. Its protein product is CASKRVAGTDTEAFF. The gene calls are TRBV6-1 and TRBJ1-1; 7 bases match TRBD1. This CDR3 has 15 amino acids. Germline assignment: CDR1 MNHNS and CDR2 SASEGT. Trimming took 7 bases from V and 3 from J; bases not matched to a gene: 11.

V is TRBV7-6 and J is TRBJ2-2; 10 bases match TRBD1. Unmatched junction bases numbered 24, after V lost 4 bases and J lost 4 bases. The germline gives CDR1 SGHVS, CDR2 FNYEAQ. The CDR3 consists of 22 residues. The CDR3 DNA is TGTGCCAGCAGCTCCCTCTTTCCTGGGACAGGGGAACCCCGCCTGGGCACCGGGGAGCTGTTTTTT. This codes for CASSSLFPGTGEPRLGTGELFF.

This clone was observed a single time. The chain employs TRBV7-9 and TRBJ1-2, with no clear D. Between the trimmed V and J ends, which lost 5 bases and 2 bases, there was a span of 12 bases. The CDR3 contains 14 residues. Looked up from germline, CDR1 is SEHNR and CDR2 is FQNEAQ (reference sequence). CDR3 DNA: TGTGCCAGCAGCCCTTGGGAGCTCAACTATGGCTACACCTTC. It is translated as CASSPWELNYGYTF.

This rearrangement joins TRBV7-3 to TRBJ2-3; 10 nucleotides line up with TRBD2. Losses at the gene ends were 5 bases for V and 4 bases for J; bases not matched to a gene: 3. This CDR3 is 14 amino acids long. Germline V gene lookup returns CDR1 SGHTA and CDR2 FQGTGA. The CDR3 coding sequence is TGTGCCAGCAGCCGAGGACTAGCGGCAGATACGCAGTATTTT. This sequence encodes CASSRGLAADTQYF. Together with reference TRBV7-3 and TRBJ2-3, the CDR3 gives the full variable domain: GAGVSQTPSNKVTEKGKYVELRCDPISGHTALYWYRQSLGQGPEFLIYFQGTGAADDSGLPNDRFFAVRPEGSVSTLKIQRTERGDSAVYLCASSRGLAADTQYFGPGTRLTVL.

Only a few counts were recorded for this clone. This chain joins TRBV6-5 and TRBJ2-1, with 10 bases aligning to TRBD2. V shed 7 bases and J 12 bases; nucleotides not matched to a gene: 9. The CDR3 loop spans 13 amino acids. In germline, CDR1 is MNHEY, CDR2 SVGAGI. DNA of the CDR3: TGTGCCAGCAAACAGCGGGGGGGGTCAAGGCAGTTCTTC. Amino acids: CASKQRGGSRQFF.

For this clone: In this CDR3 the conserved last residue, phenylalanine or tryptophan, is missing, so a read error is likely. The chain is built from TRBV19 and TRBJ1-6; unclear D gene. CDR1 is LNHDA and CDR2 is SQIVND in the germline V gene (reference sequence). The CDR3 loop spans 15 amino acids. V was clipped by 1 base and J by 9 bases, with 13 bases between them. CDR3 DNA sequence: TGTGCCAGTAGTATAGGCGGCTTCGGAGGTTCACCCCTCCACTTG. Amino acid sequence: CASSIGGFGGSPLHL.

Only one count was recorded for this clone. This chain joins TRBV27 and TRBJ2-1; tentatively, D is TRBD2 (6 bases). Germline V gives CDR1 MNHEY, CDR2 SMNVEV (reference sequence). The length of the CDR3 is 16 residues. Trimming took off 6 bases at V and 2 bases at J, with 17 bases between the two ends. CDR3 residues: CASSQPSGPAYNEQFF. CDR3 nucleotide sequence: TGTGCCAGCAGCCAACCCAGCGGGCCCGCCTACAATGAGCAGTTCTTC.

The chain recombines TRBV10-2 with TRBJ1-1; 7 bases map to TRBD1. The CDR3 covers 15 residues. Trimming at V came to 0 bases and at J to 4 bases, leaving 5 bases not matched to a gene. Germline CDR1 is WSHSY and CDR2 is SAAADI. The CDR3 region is CASSESENRGTEAFF. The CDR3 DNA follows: TGCGCCAGCAGTGAGTCAGAGAACAGGGGCACTGAAGCTTTCTTT.

For the CDR3, the DNA is TGTGCCAGCAGCTTTTCCCGCAATGAGCAGTTCTTC. Its translation is CASSFSRNEQFF. The chain links TRBV13 to TRBJ2-1, with D uncertain. This CDR3 contains 12 residues. Germline V gives CDR1 PRHDT, CDR2 FYEKMQ (reference sequence). V was shortened by 3 bases and J by 6 bases, with 6 bases between the two germline ends.

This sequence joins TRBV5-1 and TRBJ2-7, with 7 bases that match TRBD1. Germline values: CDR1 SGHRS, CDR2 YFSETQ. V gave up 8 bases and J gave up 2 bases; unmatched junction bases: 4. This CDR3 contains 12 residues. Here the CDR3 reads CASTGTAYEQYF. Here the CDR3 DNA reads TGCGCCAGTACCGGGACAGCCTACGAGCAGTACTTC. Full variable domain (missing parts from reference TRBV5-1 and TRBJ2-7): KAGVTQTPRYLIKTRGQQVTLSCSPISGHRSVSWYQQTPGQGLQFLFEYFSETQRNKGNFPGRFSGRQFSNSRSEMNVSTLELGDSALYLCASTGTAYEQYFGPGTRLTVT.

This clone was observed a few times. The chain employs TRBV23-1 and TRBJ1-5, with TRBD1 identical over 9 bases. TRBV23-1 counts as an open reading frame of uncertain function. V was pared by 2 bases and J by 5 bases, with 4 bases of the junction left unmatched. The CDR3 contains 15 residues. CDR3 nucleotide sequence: TGCGCCAGCAGTCAACGACAGGGGGAGTATCAGCCCCAGCATTTT. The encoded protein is CASSQRQGEYQPQHF.